The source of this T cell receptor beta chain is a study of blood T cell repertoires in COVID-19. Study summary: The origin of the acute and convalescent COVID-19 samples was the United States, Italy and Spain. From T cells, B-cell-depleted T cells, or PBMCs came the material, which was cDNA or gDNA.

The junction had 5 bases not matched to a gene; V was cut back by 8 bases and J by 5 bases. The CDR3 contains 12 residues. Germline assignment: CDR1 LNHNV and CDR2 YYDKDF (reference sequence). The authors' processing: For nucleated cells, counts were estimated from reference gene primer amplification. Profiling relied on immunoSEQ multiplex PCR, and the TCRdb table lists in-frame clones only, not all of them. From that table come the V and J calls and clone size; the DNA was used to work out D and trimming. The table includes 75,000 to 80,000 clones, 80% to 90% detected once. This sequence was found in a woman between 55 and 75 years old with acute or convalescent COVID-19. The chain uses TRBV15 and TRBJ1-2, with 7 bases that match TRBD1. The source material was peripheral blood. CDR3 residues: CATYGTEYGYTF. CDR3 sequence (DNA): TGTGCCACCTACGGGACAGAGTATGGCTACACCTTC.